The clone carrying this TCR beta chain has at least ten counts. By 5'RACE with 10-nucleotide random UMIs, the cDNA was made. TCRdb itself ran the 5' RACE reads through MiXCR, one entry per CDR3 protein. The sample holds 80,000 or so distinct CDR3 sequences, roughly 9% seen once. These data are taken from a study of neurological immune-mediated disorders. The CDR3 sequence is 14 residues long. Between the trimmed V and J ends, which lost 6 bases and 5 bases, there was a span of 19 bases. The germline V gene encodes CDR1 DFQATT and CDR2 SNEGSKA (reference sequence). The TCR comes from a man aged 45-60 years in good health. The chain recombines TRBV20-1 with TRBJ2-5; perhaps D is TRBD1 or TRBD2 (5 bases each). Specimen: PBMCs. As DNA, the CDR3 is TGCAGTGCCCCGAATGGTCTAGCAGGGGAGACCCAGTACTTC. The encoded protein is CSAPNGLAGETQYF.